This T cell receptor (beta chain) appears in the sequencing data of a study of T cells in Graves' hyperthyroidism and ophthalmopathy. Amplification of TCR beta CDR3 regions used RNA as the template. The study used the HTBI primer set for a first-round RT-PCR of the TCR CDR3. TCRdb used MiXCR to reprocess the multiplex PCR reads, holding one entry per CDR3 protein. The sample shows around 440,000 distinct CDR3 sequences, about 15% of them seen only once. The CDR3 extends over 14 amino acids. Germline V gives CDR1 DFQATT, CDR2 SNEGSKA (reference sequence). The germline V and J ends were trimmed by 1 base and 3 bases, with 12 bases remaining between them. There are many counts of this clonotype.

Sequencing used blood. The sequence was collected from a woman aged 18 to 35 with Graves' hyperthyroidism. The chain has TRBV20-1 and TRBJ1-1, with a possible D match to TRBD1 (6 bases). This CDR3 reads CSARAAGADTEAFF. DNA of the CDR3: TGCAGTGCTAGAGCTGCGGGGGCTGACACTGAAGCTTTCTTT.